This T cell receptor beta chain was documented in a study of T-cell memory formation after mild COVID-19. Notes on the study in general: The authors left the SARS-CoV-2 specificity of second-wave clones peaking on day 37 unconfirmed. Clones that got smaller from day 15 to 85 had even CD4/CD8, while clones growing later tipped toward CD4+.

Constant-segment primers were used for 5'RACE, and the resulting TCR alpha and TCR beta cDNA libraries carried sample barcodes and UMIs. TCRdb re-analysed the 5' RACE reads in MiXCR, keeping a single row per CDR3 protein. The table includes 390,000 or so distinct CDR3 sequences, about 17% detected once. This CDR3 spans 17 amino acids. Trimming cost V 0 bases and J 7 bases, with 16 bases left between them. This clonotype was counted only a few times. The antigen remains undetermined. The chain recombines TRBV23-1 with TRBJ1-6; tentatively, D is TRBD1 (6 bases). TRBV23-1 is placed among ORFs of uncertain function. The TCR was taken from a man in his late teens or twenties who had mild COVID-19 (a few samples of this study predate the infection). Cell type and time point are not known. The sequenced sample was PBMCs or a T cell subset sorted from them (not recorded which). The CDR3 bases are TGCGCCAGCAGTCAATCCCCTAGGACAGTCTCAAATTCACCCCTCCACTTT. Translating gives CASSQSPRTVSNSPLHF.